This is a list of T cell receptor beta chains from one sample in a study of human T cells and chemical hapten exposure. TCRdb fed the reads into MiXCR, producing one record per CDR3 protein. The sample lists fewer than 150,000 distinct CDR3 sequences; approximately 9.3% were seen once. Sequenced input: whole blood. These receptors were obtained from a human donor in good health. Some clones in this sample may be carry-over from other donors' samples. The CDR3 runs from the conserved cysteine through the conserved F or W. The order of the fields is D gene, V gene, clone size, J gene, CDR3 DNA, CDR3 protein. The D gene is left open where the match is weak. Only some rows state a clone size, as once, few, many or a class for expanded clones.

TRBD2,TRBV24-1,.,TRBJ2-2,TGTGCCACCAGTGAGGAAACTAGCGGGGACTCCACCGGGGAGCTGTTTTTT,CATSEETSGDSTGELFF
TRBD1,TRBV12-3/TRBV12-4,.,TRBJ2-7,TGTGCCAGCAGTTTCGTCAGGGGGCTAAAAGACGAGCAGTACTTC,CASSFVRGLKDEQYF
TRBD2,TRBV2,few,TRBJ2-1,TGTGCCACCACGAGGGGGGTGAGCGGGAGTAGCTACAATGAGCAGTTCTTC,CATTRGVSGSSYNEQFF
TRBD1,TRBV20-1,many,TRBJ1-6,TGCAGTACTCTTCTATACAGGGGGCAATCACCCCTCCACTTT,CSTLLYRGQSPLHF
TRBD1,TRBV25-1,.,TRBJ1-4,TGTGCCAGCAGCGCGAAGGGGGCGTCTAATGAAAAACTGTTTTTT,CASSAKGASNEKLFF
.,TRBV5-1,many,TRBJ1-1,TGCGCCAGCAGCTTGATGGGGCGGATGAACACTGAAGCTTTCTTT,CASSLMGRMNTEAFF
.,TRBV7-8,many,TRBJ1-4,TGTGCCAGCAGCTCCCGGGGACGAGGAGAAAAACTGTTTTTT,CASSSRGRGEKLFF
.,TRBV7-7,many,TRBJ1-1,TGTGCCAGCAGCCGGGAGCGGTACACTGAAGCTTTCTTT,CASSRERYTEAFF
TRBD2,TRBV7-3,few,TRBJ2-1,TGTGCCAGCAGCCGAGCGGGGGTTTTAGGCAATGAGCAGTTCTTC,CASSRAGVLGNEQFF
.,TRBV6-5,.,TRBJ2-7,TGTGCCAGCAGTTACGGGGGCAGCCTAGCCTACGAGCAGTACTTC,CASSYGGSLAYEQYF
.,TRBV20-1,many,TRBJ1-6,TGCAGTGCTACCCACGGCCAGGGTGGTAATTCACCCCTCCACTTT,CSATHGQGGNSPLHF
TRBD1,TRBV6-5,.,TRBJ2-7,TGTGCCAGCAGTTCTTTCGGACAGGCAGCTGAGCAGTACTTC,CASSSFGQAAEQYF
.,TRBV6-2/TRBV6-3,many,TRBJ1-1,TGTGCCAGCAGTTACAGGGCACAGAACACTGAAGCTTTCTTT,CASSYRAQNTEAFF
.,TRBV29-1,many,TRBJ1-1,TGCAGCGTTGAAAGCTCCCCGAACACTGAAGCTTTCTTT,CSVESSPNTEAFF
.,TRBV12-3/TRBV12-4,many,TRBJ1-2,TGTGCCAGCAGTTTCGGCAGGGATAACTATGGCTACACCTTC,CASSFGRDNYGYTF
TRBD1,TRBV4-3,many,TRBJ2-7,TGCGCCAGCAGCCAAGGGGACAGTAGCTCCTACGAGCAGTACTTC,CASSQGDSSSYEQYF
.,TRBV7-2,.,TRBJ2-7,TGTGCCAGCAGCTTAGCGAAGACCTCCTACGAGCAGTACTTC,CASSLAKTSYEQYF
.,TRBV6-5,few,TRBJ1-1,TGTGCCAGCAGTTTCACCCCGACAACTGAAGCTTTCTTT,CASSFTPTTEAFF
.,TRBV6-2/TRBV6-3,many,TRBJ2-2,TGTGCCAGCAGCCGCGAGGCAGCCCGATGGGACACCGGGGAGCTGTTTTTT,CASSREAARWDTGELFF
.,TRBV7-9,few,TRBJ2-7,TGTGCCAGCAGCTTAGCGGGGACAAGGACCTACGAGCAGTACTTC,CASSLAGTRTYEQYF
.,TRBV7-6,many,TRBJ2-5,TGTGCCAGCAGCTTAGCTATACAAGAGACCCAGTACTTC,CASSLAIQETQYF
TRBD2,TRBV20-1,.,TRBJ2-1,TGCAGTGCTAGAGATATGGGTCTAGCGGGATATGAGCAGTTCTTC,CSARDMGLAGYEQFF
.,TRBV6-5,few,TRBJ1-1,TGTGCCAGCAGTTATGGAGGGACGACTGAAGCTTTCTTT,CASSYGGTTEAFF
.,TRBV3-1,many,TRBJ1-5,TGTGCCAGCAGCCAAAAAGGTCACCAGCCCCAGCATTTT,CASSQKGHQPQHF
.,TRBV20-1,.,TRBJ2-3,TGCAGTGCTAGAGCTCCTGGAGATACGCAGTATTTT,CSARAPGDTQYF
TRBD1,TRBV27,few,TRBJ2-7,TGTGCCAGCAGTCTCCGGGACAGGTCCCCCTACGAGCAGTACTTC,CASSLRDRSPYEQYF
.,TRBV20-1,few,TRBJ2-7,TGCAGTGCTAGAGAACAGTCCCGTATCTACGAGCAGTACTTC,CSAREQSRIYEQYF
.,TRBV28,few,TRBJ2-7,TGTGCCAGCAGTTCGGACACCGGCTACGAGCAGTACTTC,CASSSDTGYEQYF
TRBD2,TRBV6-5,few,TRBJ2-1,TGTGCCAGCAGAACAACGGGGAGGGGTAGCTCCTACAATGAGCAGTTCTTC,CASRTTGRGSSYNEQFF
.,TRBV10-3,.,TRBJ2-1,TGTGCCATCACTCTAGGAGCAGGGCCTGACAATGAGCAGTTCTTC,CAITLGAGPDNEQFF
TRBD2,TRBV5-1,few,TRBJ2-7,TGCGCCAGCAGCGAGGGACTAGCGGGAGTTAACGAGCAGTACTTC,CASSEGLAGVNEQYF